The 23 T cell receptor beta chains given below trace back to one sample, sequenced in a study of shared clonotypes between healthy human individuals. The method was immunoSEQ multiplex PCR; TCRdb's version includes in-frame clones alone and lacks a portion of them. The sample lists a few hundred thousand clones, roughly 84% occurring once. Sequenced: memory CD8+ T cells sorted from blood. As for subset: CD45RO+ cells pooled with CCR7-negative TemRA cells. The origin of the receptors is a young man in good health.

Regarding this clone: Other DNA variants within this sample encode the same CDR3. The chain links TRBV7-9 to TRBJ2-3, with D possibly being TRBD1 (5 bases). Trimming removed 5 bases at V and 4 bases at J, with 7 bases between. The CDR3 contains 12 residues. Germline V gives CDR1 SEHNR, CDR2 FQNEAQ (reference sequence). CDR3 DNA sequence: TGTGCCAGCAGCCTCAGGGCAGATACGCAGTATTTT. This codes for CASSLRADTQYF.

The count of this clone is one. The rearrangement uses TRBV7-8 and TRBJ2-7; a weak D match, TRBD1 (5 bases). The CDR3 covers 13 residues. CDR1 SGHVS and CDR2 FQNEAQ come from the germline V gene. V dropped 2 bases and J dropped 6 bases, with 11 bases sitting between them. CDR3 region: CASSLLTQGEQYF. The CDR3 region has the DNA TGTGCCAGCAGCTTATTAACCCAGGGCGAGCAGTACTTC.

The chain couples TRBV19 to TRBJ1-1; 10 bases line up with TRBD1. The CDR3 contains 14 residues. The germline CDR1 and CDR2 sequences are LNHDA and SQIVND (reference sequence). J lost 5 bases, V lost 7 bases, and 7 bases had no gene match. In nucleotides, the CDR3 is TGTGCCAGTATCGCGGGACAGGGGTTGACTGAAGCTTTCTTT. The encoded protein is CASIAGQGLTEAFF.

CDR3 region: CAISVTGAGTGELFF. CDR3 DNA: TGTGCCATCAGTGTTACCGGGGCGGGGACCGGGGAGCTGTTTTTT. J is TRBJ2-2 and V is TRBV10-3, with D possibly being TRBD2 (6 bases). CDR1 and CDR2 (germline): ENHRY, SYGVKD. The CDR3 contains 15 residues. V dropped 4 bases and J dropped 5 bases, with 14 bases sitting between them.

CDR3 residues: CASSEPGNYNSPLHF. The CDR3 DNA reads TGTGCCAGTAGTGAACCCGGGAACTATAATTCACCCCTCCACTTT. The V gene is TRBV19, the J gene TRBJ1-6; D not resolved. Trimming pared 5 bases from V and 3 bases from J, leaving 11 bases between. CDR1 is LNHDA, CDR2 SQIVND, per germline (reference sequence). The length of the CDR3 is 15 residues.

J is TRBJ1-1 and V is TRBV5-6; D is possibly TRBD1 (6 bases). The CDR3 has 15 amino acids. CDR1 and CDR2 from the germline V gene are SGHDT and YYEEEE. Trimming took 2 bases from V and 1 from J, leaving 12 bases between them. CDR3 region: CASSFYPGENTEAFF. The CDR3 DNA reads as TGTGCCAGCAGCTTTTACCCAGGGGAGAACACTGAAGCTTTCTTT.

This clone is medium-sized in the sample. Other DNA sequences within the sample encode an identical CDR3. The chain couples TRBV4-2 to TRBJ2-7, with D maybe TRBD2 (6 bases). The germline CDR1 and CDR2 sequences are LGHNA and YNFKEQ. The CDR3 is made up of 16 amino acids. V shed 0 bases and J shed 3 bases, with 15 bases lying between them. The CDR3 region has the DNA TGTGCCAGCAGCCAAGATTCCCGCGGGGCAAACTACGAGCAGTACTTC. Residues: CASSQDSRGANYEQYF.

The chain has TRBV6-1 and TRBJ2-7; D not certain. The CDR3 covers 15 residues. V was cut by 4 bases and J by 0 bases, with 13 bases left in between. Germline V CDR1 and CDR2: MNHNS, SASEGT. CDR3 in DNA: TGTGCCAGCAGTGGGCCCTTGGCGGCCTCCTACGAGCAGTACTTC. It yields the protein CASSGPLAASYEQYF.

The chain is built from TRBV4-1 and TRBJ1-5; TRBD1 might be the D (5 bases). Germline V lookup: CDR1 MGHRA, CDR2 YSYEKL. The CDR3 spans 16 residues. The V and J ends lost 0 bases and 1 base respectively, with 10 bases between them. The CDR3 spells CASSQDWGGSNQPQHF. DNA of the CDR3: TGCGCCAGCAGCCAAGATTGGGGGGGAAGCAATCAGCCCCAGCATTTT.

The chain combines TRBV29-1 with TRBJ2-7; the match to TRBD2 covers 11 bases. Losses at the gene ends were 2 bases for V and 2 bases for J; bases not matched to a gene: 8. The CDR3 totals 16 residues. The V gene's germline CDR1 is SQVTM and CDR2 ANQGSEA. CDR3 protein: CSVEFVAGGDAYEQYF. The CDR3 DNA sequence: TGCAGCGTTGAATTCGTAGCGGGAGGGGATGCCTACGAGCAGTACTTC.

The rearrangement uses TRBV6-4 and TRBJ1-2, with D tentatively TRBD1 (5 bases). Per the germline V gene, CDR1 is MRHNA and CDR2 is SNTAGT. V lost 6 bases to trimming and J lost 7 bases, with 12 bases between them. This CDR3 is built from 12 residues. For the CDR3, the DNA is TGTGCCAGCAGAGAGGGGTCCCCTGGCTACACCTTC. As protein: CASREGSPGYTF.

This sequence joins TRBV28 and TRBJ1-5; D is unclear. V lost 5 bases and J 5 bases, leaving 13 bases between the germline ends. The CDR3 has 14 residues. Germline V gene sequence: CDR1 MDHEN, CDR2 SYDVKM. The CDR3 loop is CASSVLEGYQPQHF. CDR3 nucleotides: TGTGCCAGCAGTGTACTCGAGGGCTATCAGCCCCAGCATTTT.

This clone was counted a single time. The chain has TRBV30 and TRBJ1-5, with TRBD1 as a possible D gene (5 bases). The CDR3 has 13 amino acids. Germline V gives CDR1 GTSNPN, CDR2 SVGIG (reference sequence). Trimming cost V 5 bases and J 4 bases, with 12 bases left between them. In nucleotides, the CDR3 is TGTGCCTGGTGTCGGGACGTGAATCAGCCCCAGCATTTT. It encodes CAWCRDVNQPQHF. Combining the CDR3 with reference TRBV30 and TRBJ1-5 gives the whole variable domain SQTIHQWPATLVQPVGSPLSLECTVEGTSNPNLYWYRQAAGRGLQLLFYSVGIGQISSEVPQNLSASRPQDRQFILSSKKLLLSDSGFYLCAWCRDVNQPQHFGDGTRLSIL.

A remark on this clone: Relative to the germline gene, one junction end is altered; a read error may explain this. The DNA of the CDR3 is TGTGCCAGCAGTTACGCAACAGGGTCTCACACAGATGCGCAGTATTTT. Its translation is CASSYATGSHTDAQYF. The chain recombines TRBV6-5 with TRBJ2-3; a possible D gene is TRBD1 (6 bases). This CDR3 is built from 16 residues. The germline V gene has CDR1 MNHEY and CDR2 SVGAGI.

The chain recombines TRBV7-9 with TRBJ2-2; D gene ambiguous. This CDR3 spans 14 amino acids. Trimming cost V 7 bases and J 3 bases, with 12 bases left between them. CDR1 and CDR2 (germline): SEHNR, FQNEAQ (reference sequence). This CDR3 reads CASTSSTDTGELFF. CDR3 in DNA: TGTGCCAGCACGTCGTCGACGGACACCGGGGAGCTGTTTTTT.

V usage is TRBV21-1 and J usage is TRBJ1-5; the table's D gene call, TRBD1, was not cross checked with the DNA. TRBV21-1 is flagged as a pseudogene. CDR3 length: 16 residues. This chain's CDR3 is CASSKGQGNSNQPQHF. The CDR3 DNA reads TGTGCCAGCAGCAAAGGACAGGGGAATAGCAATCAGCCCCAGCATTTT.

A note on this clone: A much more abundant neighbour one base away suggests this may be a read error. The sample contains more than one DNA sequence encoding this CDR3. V is TRBV11-2 and J is TRBJ2-7; no clear D. The CDR3 is 12 amino acids. V was cut by 0 bases and J by 4 bases, with 4 bases left in between. The germline V gene encodes CDR1 SGHAT and CDR2 FQNNGV. CDR3 in amino acids: CASSLESYEQYF. DNA for the CDR3: TGTGCCAGCAGCTTAGAGAGTTACGAGCAGTACTTC.

This chain uses TRBV9 with TRBJ2-7; D unclear. V lost 0 bases and J 2 bases, leaving 12 bases between the germline ends. The CDR3 loop spans 15 amino acids. Germline assignment: CDR1 SGDLS and CDR2 YYNGEE. CDR3 residues: CASSVGPSAAYEQYF. The CDR3 DNA follows: TGTGCCAGCAGCGTAGGTCCTAGTGCGGCCTACGAGCAGTACTTC.

This clone turned up a few times. Here the CDR3 DNA reads TGTGCCAGCAGTTACTCCCGGGACAGGGGGTCAGACGAGCAGTACTTC. It translates to CASSYSRDRGSDEQYF. The chain links TRBV7-3 to TRBJ2-7; 11 positions agree with TRBD1. The V gene end was trimmed by 6 bases and the J gene end by 5 bases; junction bases not matched to a gene: 12. The CDR3 length is 16 residues. CDR1 and CDR2 from the germline V gene are SGHTA and FQGTGA.

This chain links TRBV10-3 with TRBJ2-7; TRBD1 matches at 10 bases. CDR1 and CDR2 (germline): ENHRY, SYGVKD. Losses at the gene ends were 0 bases for V and 1 base for J; bases not matched to a gene: 3. This CDR3 region has 16 residues. In DNA, the CDR3 is TGTGCCATCAGTGAGTCCGGGACAGGGGAGTCCTACGAGCAGTACTTC. The encoded protein is CAISESGTGESYEQYF.

The V gene is TRBV18, the J gene TRBJ2-5; tentative D call: TRBD1 (6 bases). Germline V lookup: CDR1 KGHSH, CDR2 LQKENI. V was trimmed by 2 bases and J by 2 bases, leaving 12 bases between them. The CDR3 is 15 amino acids. This chain's CDR3 is CASSPNSDSQETQYF. In DNA, the CDR3 is TGTGCCAGCTCACCAAACTCGGACAGTCAAGAGACCCAGTACTTC.

CDR3 protein: CASSRGAGNTIYF. The CDR3 bases are TGCGCCAGCTCCCGGGGGGCAGGAAACACCATATATTTT. The chain employs TRBV5-1 and TRBJ1-3; D is perhaps TRBD1 (6 bases). The V and J ends lost 7 bases and 4 bases respectively, with 12 bases between them. The CDR3 consists of 13 residues. Germline CDR1 SGHRS, CDR2 YFSETQ.

The V gene is TRBV9, the J gene TRBJ2-5; 13 bases match TRBD2. CDR3 length equals 18 residues. The V segment lost 3 bases and the J segment 4 bases; nucleotides outside the gene matches: 12. Per the germline V gene, CDR1 is SGDLS and CDR2 is YYNGEE. CDR3 sequence reads: CASSERGLAGVGSETQYF. In DNA, the CDR3 is TGTGCCAGCAGCGAACGAGGACTAGCGGGAGTGGGTTCAGAGACCCAGTACTTC.